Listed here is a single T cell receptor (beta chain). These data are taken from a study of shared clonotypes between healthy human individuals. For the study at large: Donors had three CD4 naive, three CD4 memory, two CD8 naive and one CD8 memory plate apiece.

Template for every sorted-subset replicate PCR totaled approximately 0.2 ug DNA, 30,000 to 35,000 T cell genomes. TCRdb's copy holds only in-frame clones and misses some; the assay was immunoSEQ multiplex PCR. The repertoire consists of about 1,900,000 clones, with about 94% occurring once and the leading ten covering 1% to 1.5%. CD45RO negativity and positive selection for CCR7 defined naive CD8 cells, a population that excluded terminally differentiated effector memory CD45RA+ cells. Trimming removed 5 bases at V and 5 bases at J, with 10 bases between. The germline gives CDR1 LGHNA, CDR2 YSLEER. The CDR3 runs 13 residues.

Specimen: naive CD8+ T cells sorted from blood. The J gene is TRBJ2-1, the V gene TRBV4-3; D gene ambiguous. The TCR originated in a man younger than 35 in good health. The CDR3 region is CASSFGSDNEQFF. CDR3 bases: TGCGCCAGCAGCTTTGGTTCGGACAATGAGCAGTTCTTC.